The 11 T cell receptor beta chains in this list originate from one sample, sequenced in a study of T cells in Graves' hyperthyroidism and ophthalmopathy. The investigators amplified TCR beta CDR3 regions from RNA transcripts. HTBI primers were used for first-round RT-PCR of the TCR CDR3. TCRdb analysed the multiplex PCR reads with MiXCR anew, one entry per CDR3 protein. The table lists 350,000 to 400,000 distinct CDR3 sequences, approximately 20% of them singletons, with 3.5% to 4% in the top ten. The sample consisted of blood. These TCRs come from a woman aged 18-29 years with Graves' hyperthyroidism.

This clonotype was counted ten times or more. The gene calls are TRBV12-3 or TRBV12-4 and TRBJ1-5, with D perhaps TRBD1 (5 bases). The V gene lost 2 bases and the J gene lost 2 bases, with 7 bases spanning the gap. The CDR3 sequence is 14 residues long. The CDR3 is CASSLRQRNQPQHF. CDR3 DNA sequence: TGTGCCAGCAGTTTACGACAGCGCAATCAGCCCCAGCATTTT.

This clonotype was found many times. This chain links TRBV2 with TRBJ2-7, with a tentative D call TRBD1 (6 bases). This CDR3 comprises 13 residues. Germline V gene sequence: CDR1 SNHLY, CDR2 FYNNEI. Trimming pared 6 bases from V and 6 bases from J, leaving 15 bases between. CDR3 coding DNA: TGTGCCAGCAGCAGGACAGTGGGCCTCGAGCAGTACTTC. Translation: CASSRTVGLEQYF. Full variable domain (rest looked up from reference TRBV2 and TRBJ2-7): EPEVTQTPSHQVTQMGQEVILRCVPISNHLYFYWYRQILGQKVEFLVSFYNNEISEKSEIFDDQFSVERPDGSNFTLKIRSTKLEDSAMYFCASSRTVGLEQYFGPGTRLTVT.

This clonotype was picked up many times. This chain joins TRBV20-1 and TRBJ2-5, with D unclear. Germline CDR1 DFQATT, CDR2 SNEGSKA (reference sequence). The CDR3 runs to 15 residues. Trimming pared 5 bases from V and 0 bases from J, leaving 16 bases between. In DNA form, the CDR3 reads TGCAGTGCTCCACCCGGGCACCCTTACCAAGAGACCCAGTACTTC. Residues: CSAPPGHPYQETQYF.

The chain couples TRBV2 to TRBJ1-3; D gene uncertain. Germline CDR1 is SNHLY and CDR2 is FYNNEI. The CDR3 runs 17 residues. Trimming pared 4 bases from V and 0 bases from J, leaving 16 bases between. CDR3 loop: CASSVSQHRGSGNTIYF. In DNA, the CDR3 is TGTGCCAGCAGTGTATCACAGCATAGAGGCTCTGGAAACACCATATATTTT. Filled out from reference TRBV2 and TRBJ1-3, the complete variable domain reads EPEVTQTPSHQVTQMGQEVILRCVPISNHLYFYWYRQILGQKVEFLVSFYNNEISEKSEIFDDQFSVERPDGSNFTLKIRSTKLEDSAMYFCASSVSQHRGSGNTIYFGEGSWLTVV.

This clonotype appeared many times. V is TRBV30 and J is TRBJ1-1; no definite D call. V gave up 0 bases and J gave up 1 base, with 9 bases separating them. Germline CDR1 and CDR2: GTSNPN and SVGIG (reference sequence). This CDR3 is built from 14 residues. CDR3 amino acids: CAWSVTYKNTEAFF. The CDR3 nucleotides are TGTGCCTGGAGTGTGACATATAAGAACACTGAAGCTTTCTTT.

This clonotype was counted at least ten times. V usage is TRBV20-1 and J usage is TRBJ1-5, with 8 positions matching TRBD1. Germline assignment: CDR1 DFQATT and CDR2 SNEGSKA (reference sequence). Trimming took 6 bases from V and 0 from J; bases not matched to a gene: 7. The length of the CDR3 is 15 residues. CDR3 sequence: CSAPGQGVSNQPQHF. In nucleotides, the CDR3 is TGCAGTGCGCCAGGACAGGGAGTTAGCAATCAGCCCCAGCATTTT.

This clonotype has ten or more counts. The V call is TRBV10-2, the J call TRBJ2-7; D unclear. CDR1 and CDR2 from the germline V gene are WSHSY and SAAADI. V lost 4 bases and J 3 bases, leaving 7 bases between the germline ends. The length of the CDR3 is 12 residues. Here the CDR3 reads CASSADHYEQYF. The CDR3 region has the DNA TGCGCCAGCAGTGCGGACCACTACGAGCAGTACTTC.

This clonotype was seen ten or more times. The chain combines TRBV7-9 with TRBJ1-1; D remains ambiguous. V lost 4 bases and J lost 7, with 7 bases in between. Germline V gives CDR1 SEHNR, CDR2 FQNEAQ (reference sequence). The CDR3 spans 11 residues. CDR3 DNA: TGTGCCAGCAGCTCAGCCCTTGAAGCTTTCTTT. Its translation is CASSSALEAFF.

V and J are TRBV11-2 and TRBJ2-3, with 7 bases fitting TRBD1. CDR3 length: 15 residues. Germline V gene lookup returns CDR1 SGHAT and CDR2 FQNNGV. Losses at the gene ends were 5 bases for V and 5 bases for J; bases not matched to a gene: 10. CDR3 in DNA: TGTGCCAGCAGCCCATACAGGGGTGGGGTAGATACGCAGTATTTT. This sequence encodes CASSPYRGGVDTQYF.

This clonotype occurred many times. The gene calls are TRBV7-8 and TRBJ1-2; D possibly corresponds to TRBD1 (6 bases). CDR1 is SGHVS, CDR2 FQNEAQ, per germline. CDR3 length: 13 residues. Trimming took 6 bases from V and 4 from J, leaving 12 bases between them. The CDR3 here is CASRSGALYGYTF. Here the CDR3 DNA reads TGTGCCAGCAGATCAGGGGCCCTCTATGGCTACACCTTC.

This clonotype was seen at least ten times. V and J are TRBV10-3 and TRBJ1-1; D is possibly TRBD1 (6 bases). The length of the CDR3 is 18 residues. V was cut by 0 bases and J by 5 bases, with 22 bases left in between. Germline loops: CDR1 ENHRY, CDR2 SYGVKD. The CDR3 coding sequence is TGTGCCATCAGTGAGTCTGCCAGGGAGGGGGGATTGTTTACTGAAGCTTTCTTT. Residues: CAISESAREGGLFTEAFF.